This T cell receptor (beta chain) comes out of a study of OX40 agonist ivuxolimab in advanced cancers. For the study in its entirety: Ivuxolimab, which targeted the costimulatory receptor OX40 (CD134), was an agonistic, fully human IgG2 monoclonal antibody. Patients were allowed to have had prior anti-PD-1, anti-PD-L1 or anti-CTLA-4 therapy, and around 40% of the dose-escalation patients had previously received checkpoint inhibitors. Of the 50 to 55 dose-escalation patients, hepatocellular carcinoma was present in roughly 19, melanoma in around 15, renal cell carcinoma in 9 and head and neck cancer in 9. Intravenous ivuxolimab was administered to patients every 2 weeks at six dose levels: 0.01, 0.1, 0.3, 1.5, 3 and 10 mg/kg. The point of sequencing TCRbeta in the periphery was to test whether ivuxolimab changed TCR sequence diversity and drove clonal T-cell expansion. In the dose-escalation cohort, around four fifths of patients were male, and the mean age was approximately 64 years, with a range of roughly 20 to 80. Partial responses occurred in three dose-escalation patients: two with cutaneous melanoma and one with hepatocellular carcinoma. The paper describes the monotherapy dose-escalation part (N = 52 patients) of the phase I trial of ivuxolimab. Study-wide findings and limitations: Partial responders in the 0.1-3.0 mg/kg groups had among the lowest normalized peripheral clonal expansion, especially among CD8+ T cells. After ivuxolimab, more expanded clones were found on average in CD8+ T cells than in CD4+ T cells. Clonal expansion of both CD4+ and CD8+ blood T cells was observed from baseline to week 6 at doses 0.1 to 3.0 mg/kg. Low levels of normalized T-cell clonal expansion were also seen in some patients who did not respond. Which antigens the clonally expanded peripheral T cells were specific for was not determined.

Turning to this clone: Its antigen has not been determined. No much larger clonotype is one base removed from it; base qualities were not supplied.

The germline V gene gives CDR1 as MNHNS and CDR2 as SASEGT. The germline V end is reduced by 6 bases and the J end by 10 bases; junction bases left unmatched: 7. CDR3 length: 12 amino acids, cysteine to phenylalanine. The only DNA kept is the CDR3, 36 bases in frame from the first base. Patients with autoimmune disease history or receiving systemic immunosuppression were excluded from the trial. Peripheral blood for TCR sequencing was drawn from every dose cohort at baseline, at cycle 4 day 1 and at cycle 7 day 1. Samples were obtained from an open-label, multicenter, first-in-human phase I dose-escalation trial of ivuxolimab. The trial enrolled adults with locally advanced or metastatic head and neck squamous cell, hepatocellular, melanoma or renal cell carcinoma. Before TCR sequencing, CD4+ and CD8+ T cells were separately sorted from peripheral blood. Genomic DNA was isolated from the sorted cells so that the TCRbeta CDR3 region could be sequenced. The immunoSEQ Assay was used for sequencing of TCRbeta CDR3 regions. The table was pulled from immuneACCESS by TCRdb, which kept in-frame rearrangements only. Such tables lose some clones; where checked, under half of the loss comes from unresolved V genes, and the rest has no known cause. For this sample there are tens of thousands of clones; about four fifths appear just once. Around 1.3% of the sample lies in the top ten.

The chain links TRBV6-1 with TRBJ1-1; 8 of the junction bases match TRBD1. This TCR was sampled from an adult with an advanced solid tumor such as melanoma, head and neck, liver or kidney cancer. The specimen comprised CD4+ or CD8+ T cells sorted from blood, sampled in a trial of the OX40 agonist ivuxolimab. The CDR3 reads CASSLQGGRAFF. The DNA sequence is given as TGTGCCAGCAGCCTACAGGGGGGGAGAGCTTTCTTT.